The 27 T cell receptor beta chains below come from one sample, sequenced in a study of blood T cell repertoires in COVID-19 (dated by TCRdb to 2019 to 2021). Library method: the immunoSEQ multiplex PCR assay. Sourced from immuneACCESS, this table was stored by TCRdb with only in-frame sequences that have V and J called. A share of the clones is absent; for the studies checked, an unresolved V gene accounts for under half, and the remainder has no known explanation. The sample has around 340,000 clones on record, about nine tenths of them singletons. The top ten constitute approximately 1% of the sample. The sample consisted of PBMCs or T cells enriched from blood (not recorded which). The receptors originated from a woman aged 30 to 39 who had been exposed to COVID-19.

This clone was seen just once. This chain uses TRBV5-1 with TRBJ2-1; TRBD2 matches at 13 bases. J lost 10 bases, V lost 0 bases, and 7 bases had no gene match. Germline V gene lookup returns CDR1 SGHRS and CDR2 YFSETQ. The length of the CDR3 is 16 residues. The CDR3 reads CASSLDGLAGAREQFF. In nucleotides, the CDR3 is TGCGCCAGCAGCTTGGACGGACTAGCGGGAGCGAGGGAGCAGTTCTTC.

The rearrangement joins TRBV28 to TRBJ1-5, with D perhaps matching TRBD1 (5 bases). Trimming left V 5 bases short and J 4 bases short, with 15 bases between. Looked up from germline, CDR1 is MDHEN and CDR2 is SYDVKM. The CDR3 is 15 residues long. CDR3 protein: CASSTPAGQNQPQHF. In DNA, the CDR3 is TGTGCCAGCAGTACCCCAGCAGGGCAGAATCAGCCCCAGCATTTT.

This sequence joins TRBV24-1 and TRBJ1-2, with 10 positions matching TRBD1. Trimming cost V 4 bases and J 5 bases; bases outside gene matches: 9. The CDR3 extends over 16 amino acids. Germline V gene data show CDR1 as KGHDR and CDR2 as SFDVKD. CDR3: CATSDPSDRGFYGYTF. CDR3 coding DNA: TGTGCCACCAGTGACCCGTCGGACAGGGGGTTTTATGGCTACACCTTC.

The chain couples TRBV10-2 to TRBJ2-1; 11 bases line up with TRBD2. The CDR3 is made up of 15 amino acids. V dropped 6 bases and J dropped 6; count of bases not matched to a gene: 7. Germline assignment: CDR1 WSHSY and CDR2 SAAADI. The CDR3 DNA is TGCGCCAGCAGGATTACTAGCGGGAGTCGCAATGAGCAGTTCTTC. It yields the protein CASRITSGSRNEQFF.

This clone was detected once. The chain links TRBV29-1 to TRBJ1-1; perhaps TRBD1 as D (6 bases). The V gene's germline CDR1 is SQVTM and CDR2 ANQGSEA. This CDR3 comprises 13 residues. Between the trimmed V and J ends, which lost 2 bases and 3 bases, there was a span of 10 bases. This CDR3 reads CSVERTEHTEAFF. Here the CDR3 DNA reads TGCAGCGTTGAAAGGACAGAGCACACTGAAGCTTTCTTT.

This clone was picked up one time. This chain uses TRBV28 with TRBJ2-5; 7 nucleotides line up with TRBD1. Trimming cost V 5 bases and J 9 bases; bases outside gene matches: 15. Germline V lookup: CDR1 MDHEN, CDR2 SYDVKM. The CDR3 spans 15 residues. The CDR3 DNA follows: TGTGCCAGCAGTGATTCGGGACAGTCCAAGGACGCCCAGTACTTC. This translates into CASSDSGQSKDAQYF.

This clone occurred once. The genes are TRBV19 and TRBJ2-7; 9 bases match TRBD2. CDR3 length: 13 residues. Germline V gene sequence: CDR1 LNHDA, CDR2 SQIVND (reference sequence). With 7 bases clipped from V and 6 bases from J, the junction kept 7 bases outside the gene matches. The CDR3 spells CASTPRGGSEQYF. DNA of the CDR3: TGTGCCAGTACCCCGCGGGGGGGCTCCGAGCAGTACTTC.

V and J are TRBV6-1 and TRBJ2-7, with a tentative D call TRBD2 (6 bases). Trimming stripped 1 base from V and 7 bases from J, with 23 bases between. The CDR3 length is 17 residues. The germline V gene encodes CDR1 MNHNS and CDR2 SASEGT. CDR3 protein: CASSEGRLGGGLGEQYF. CDR3 in DNA: TGTGCCAGCAGTGAAGGTCGTCTGGGAGGAGGGTTGGGGGAGCAGTACTTC.

The chain uses TRBV7-9 and TRBJ2-5, with D tentatively TRBD2 (5 bases). CDR1 and CDR2 (germline): SEHNR, FQNEAQ (reference sequence). V was pared by 4 bases and J by 2 bases, with 14 bases between. This CDR3 spans 15 amino acids. CDR3 bases: TGTGCCAGCAGCTCACAACCGCGGACTCAAGAGACCCAGTACTTC. Residues: CASSSQPRTQETQYF. The full variable domain, completed using reference TRBV7-9 and TRBJ2-5, is DTGVSQNPRHKITKRGQNVTFRCDPISEHNRLYWYRQTLGQGPEFLTYFQNEAQLEKSRLLSDRFSAERPKGSFSTLEIQRTEQGDSAMYLCASSSQPRTQETQYFGPGTRLLVL.

This clone was seen only once. The V gene is TRBV5-6, the J gene TRBJ1-5; the D gene is possibly TRBD1 (6 bases). The CDR3 is 15 amino acids. Germline V gene lookup returns CDR1 SGHDT and CDR2 YYEEEE. Trimming pared 4 bases from V and 5 bases from J, leaving 16 bases between. The CDR3 DNA is TGTGCCAGCAGCCTGTCCGGGACAACCTATCAGCCCCAGCATTTT. It specifies CASSLSGTTYQPQHF.

This chain connects TRBV25-1 to TRBJ2-5; 9 bases fit TRBD1. Germline V gene data show CDR1 as MGHDK and CDR2 as SYGVNS. Trimming took 3 bases from V and 5 from J; bases not matched to a gene: 4. The CDR3 contains 14 residues. The CDR3 DNA reads TGTGCCAGCAGTGAGCCCGACAGGGGGGAGACCCAGTACTTC. Its protein product is CASSEPDRGETQYF. The whole variable domain, remainder taken from reference TRBV25-1 and TRBJ2-5, is EADIYQTPRYLVIGTGKKITLECSQTMGHDKMYWYQQDPGMELHLIHYSYGVNSTEKGDLSSESTVSRIRTEHFPLTLESARPSHTSQYLCASSEPDRGETQYFGPGTRLLVL.

The chain links TRBV6-2 or TRBV6-3 to TRBJ1-2; 7 nucleotides agree with TRBD1. CDR3 length: 13 amino acids. V gave up 6 bases and J gave up 2 bases; unmatched junction bases: 3. The germline CDR1 and CDR2 sequences are MNHEY and SVGEGT. CDR3 coding DNA: TGTGCCAGCAGCAAACAGGGGAACTATGGCTACACCTTC. Translation: CASSKQGNYGYTF.

Written as DNA, the CDR3 is TGTGCCAGCAGCTTAAGGGGTTCTTTGCATGGCTACACCTTC. This encodes CASSLRGSLHGYTF. The gene calls are TRBV7-9 and TRBJ1-2; D might be TRBD1 (5 bases). The germline V gene encodes CDR1 SEHNR and CDR2 FQNEAQ (reference sequence). This CDR3 has 14 amino acids. Trimming took off 2 bases at V and 6 bases at J, with 13 bases between the two ends.

This chain links TRBV13 with TRBJ2-2; 7 bases fit TRBD1. Germline CDR1 reads PRHDT; CDR2 reads FYEKMQ (reference sequence). V was clipped by 5 bases and J by 1 base; unmatched bases: 4. CDR3 length: 15 residues. The CDR3 spells CASSLYRGNTGELFF. The CDR3 nucleotides read TGTGCCAGCAGCCTGTACAGGGGGAACACCGGGGAGCTGTTTTTT.

CDR3 protein: CASSPESGNTGELFF. DNA of the CDR3: TGTGCCAGCAGCCCGGAGAGCGGGAACACCGGGGAGCTGTTTTTT. The chain joins TRBV7-9 to TRBJ2-2; D perhaps matches TRBD2 (5 bases). CDR3 length: 15 residues. Trimming removed 5 bases at V and 1 base at J, with 11 bases between. Germline V gives CDR1 SEHNR, CDR2 FQNEAQ (reference sequence).

This chain links TRBV6-5 with TRBJ2-7; a possible D gene is TRBD2 (6 bases). V lost 2 bases and J lost 2, with 10 bases in between. CDR3 length: 14 residues. Germline lookup yields CDR1 MNHEY and CDR2 SVGAGI. The CDR3 region is CASSYAAGTYEQYF. For the CDR3, the DNA is TGTGCCAGCAGTTACGCCGCGGGGACCTACGAGCAGTACTTC.

This clone showed up just once. The rearrangement uses TRBV30 and TRBJ2-7; 7 nucleotides agree with TRBD1. Germline CDR1 and CDR2: GTSNPN and SVGIG (reference sequence). The length of the CDR3 is 14 residues. With 6 bases clipped from V and 2 bases from J, the junction kept 10 bases outside the gene matches. The CDR3 loop is CACLRGTETYEQYF. CDR3 bases: TGTGCCTGTCTCCGAGGGACAGAAACCTACGAGCAGTACTTC.

The rearrangement links TRBV3-1 (or the pseudogene TRBV3-2) to TRBJ2-7; weak D call: TRBD1 (6 bases). The CDR3 extends over 15 amino acids. Trimming cost V 2 bases and J 5 bases, with 16 bases left between them. CDR1 LGHDT and CDR2 YNNKEL come from the germline V gene (reference sequence). CDR3 sequence reads: CASSQFTGLSHEQYF. CDR3 DNA: TGTGCCAGCAGCCAATTCACAGGGTTATCCCACGAGCAGTACTTC.

The genes are TRBV6-5 and TRBJ2-7; the match to TRBD1 covers 9 bases. The V gene end was trimmed by 2 bases and the J gene end by 9 bases; junction bases not matched to a gene: 8. The CDR3 consists of 14 residues. From germline, CDR1 is MNHEY and CDR2 SVGAGI. The CDR3 DNA reads as TGTGCCAGCAGTTACACCACAGGGGGCCCCGGGCAGTACTTC. Translating gives CASSYTTGGPGQYF.

This clone showed up just once. In nucleotides, the CDR3 is TGTGCCAGCAGTGATAGTCTCGTCGCAACTAATGAAAAACTGTTTTTT. Its translation is CASSDSLVATNEKLFF. V and J are TRBV28 and TRBJ1-4; D gene ambiguous. Germline lookup yields CDR1 MDHEN and CDR2 SYDVKM. The CDR3 totals 16 residues. V lost 5 bases and J 0 bases, leaving 13 bases between the germline ends.

This rearrangement joins TRBV13 to TRBJ1-2, with D unresolved. Germline values: CDR1 PRHDT, CDR2 FYEKMQ (reference sequence). Trimming removed 4 bases from V and 8 bases from J, with 29 bases in between. This CDR3 is built from 18 residues. Here the CDR3 DNA reads TGTGCCAGCAGCTCAATCGACCGGACTGAAGTCTTCGATCTGGGCTACACCTTC. It specifies CASSSIDRTEVFDLGYTF.

This sequence joins TRBV4-1 and TRBJ2-2, with 7 bases matching TRBD1. Germline CDR1 and CDR2: MGHRA and YSYEKL. This CDR3 has 16 residues. J lost 5 bases, V lost 0 bases, and 6 bases had no gene match. The CDR3 sequence: CASSQDKQGLTGELFF. CDR3 DNA: TGCGCCAGCAGCCAAGACAAACAGGGGTTAACCGGGGAGCTGTTTTTT.

The chain employs TRBV12-3 or TRBV12-4 and TRBJ2-6; D is ambiguous. CDR3 length: 12 amino acids. V lost 0 bases and J 12 bases, leaving 6 bases between the germline ends. This chain's CDR3 is CASSLARVVLTF. CDR3 sequence (DNA): TGTGCCAGCAGTTTAGCACGGGTCGTCCTGACTTTC.

The rearrangement joins TRBV28 to TRBJ2-1, with 9 positions matching TRBD2. The V gene's germline CDR1 is MDHEN and CDR2 SYDVKM. This CDR3 has 14 amino acids. The trim removed 9 bases at V and 9 bases at J, leaving 12 bases unmatched. As DNA, the CDR3 is TGTGCCAGTCACTTTAGCGGGAGTCCGACTGAGCAGTTCTTC. Translated: CASHFSGSPTEQFF.

This chain connects TRBV5-1 to TRBJ2-7, with no clear D. V was cut by 5 bases and J by 0 bases, with 12 bases left in between. The CDR3 is 14 amino acids. Germline V gene lookup returns CDR1 SGHRS and CDR2 YFSETQ. CDR3 bases: TGCGCCAGCAGGAAACCCCCTAGCTCCTACGAGCAGTACTTC. Translating gives CASRKPPSSYEQYF.

The V call is TRBV27, the J call TRBJ2-1; no clear D. The germline gives CDR1 MNHEY, CDR2 SMNVEV (reference sequence). CDR3 length: 11 residues. The ends were cut back, 5 bases at V and 6 bases at J, with 5 bases in the middle. In DNA, the CDR3 is TGTGCCAGCAGTCCCCGCAATGAGCAGTTCTTC. This encodes CASSPRNEQFF.

This chain joins TRBV10-1 and TRBJ2-3; D is perhaps TRBD1 (6 bases). In germline, CDR1 is WNHNN, CDR2 SYGVQD (reference sequence). Trimming cost V 7 bases and J 10 bases, with 18 bases left between them. This CDR3 region has 13 residues. The CDR3 nucleotides read TGCGCCAGCACCCCTGAGTTGGCAGGGGCGCAGTATTTT. This translates into CASTPELAGAQYF.